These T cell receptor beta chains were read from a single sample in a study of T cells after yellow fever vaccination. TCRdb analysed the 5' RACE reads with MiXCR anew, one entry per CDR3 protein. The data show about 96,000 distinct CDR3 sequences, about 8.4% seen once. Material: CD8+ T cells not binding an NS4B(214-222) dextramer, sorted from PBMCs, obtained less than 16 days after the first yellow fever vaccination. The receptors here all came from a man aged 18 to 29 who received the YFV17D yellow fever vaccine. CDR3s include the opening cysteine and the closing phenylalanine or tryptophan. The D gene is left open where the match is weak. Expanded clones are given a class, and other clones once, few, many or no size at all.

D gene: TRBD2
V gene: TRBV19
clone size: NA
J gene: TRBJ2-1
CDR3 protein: CASSMLAGDYNEQFF
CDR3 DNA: TGTGCCAGTAGTATGCTAGCGGGGGATTACAATGAGCAGTTCTTC

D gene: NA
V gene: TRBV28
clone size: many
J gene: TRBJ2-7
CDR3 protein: CASSFGQQIYEQYF
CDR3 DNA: TGTGCCAGCAGTTTTGGCCAACAGATCTACGAGCAGTACTTC

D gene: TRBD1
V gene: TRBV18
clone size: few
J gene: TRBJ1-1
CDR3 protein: CASSLRTGRVTEAFF
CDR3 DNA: TGTGCCAGCTCATTACGGACAGGGAGGGTCACTGAAGCTTTCTTT

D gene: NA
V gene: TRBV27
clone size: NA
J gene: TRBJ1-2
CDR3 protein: CASSFRDTNYGYTF
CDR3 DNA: TGTGCCAGCAGTTTCCGGGACACGAACTATGGCTACACCTTC

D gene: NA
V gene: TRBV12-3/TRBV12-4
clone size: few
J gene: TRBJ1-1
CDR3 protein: CASSLPLGEVNTEAFF
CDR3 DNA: TGTGCCAGCAGTTTACCTTTAGGTGAGGTGAACACTGAAGCTTTCTTT

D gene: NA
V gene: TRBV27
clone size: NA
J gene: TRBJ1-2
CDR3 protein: CASRSGRGYTF
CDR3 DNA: TGTGCCAGCAGGTCGGGTCGGGGCTACACCTTC

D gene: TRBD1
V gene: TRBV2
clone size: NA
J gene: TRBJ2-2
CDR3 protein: CASSENRGHTGELFF
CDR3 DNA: TGTGCCAGCAGTGAAAACAGGGGACACACCGGGGAGCTGTTTTTT

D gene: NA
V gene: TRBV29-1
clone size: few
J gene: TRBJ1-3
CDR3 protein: CSALAFSGNTIYF
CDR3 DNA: TGCAGCGCACTGGCCTTCTCTGGAAACACCATATATTTT

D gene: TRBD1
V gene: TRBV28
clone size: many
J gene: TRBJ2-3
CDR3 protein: CASGQGFWDTQYF
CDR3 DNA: TGTGCCAGCGGACAGGGGTTCTGGGATACGCAGTATTTT

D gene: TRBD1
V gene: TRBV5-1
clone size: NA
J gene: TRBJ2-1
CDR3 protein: CASSFATGGSNEQFF
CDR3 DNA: TGCGCCAGCAGCTTCGCGACAGGGGGTTCTAATGAGCAGTTCTTC

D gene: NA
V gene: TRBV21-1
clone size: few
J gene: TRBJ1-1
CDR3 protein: CASSKRGAEAFF
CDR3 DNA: TGTGCCAGCAGCAAACGGGGGGCTGAAGCTTTCTTT

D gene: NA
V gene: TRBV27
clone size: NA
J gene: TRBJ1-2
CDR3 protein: CASSLSSRTSYGYTF
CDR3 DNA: TGTGCCAGCAGTTTATCTTCAAGGACCTCCTATGGCTACACCTTC

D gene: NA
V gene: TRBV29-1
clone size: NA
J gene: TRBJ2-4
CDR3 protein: CSVTTRLENIQYF
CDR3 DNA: TGCAGCGTCACAACCCGGTTGGAAAACATTCAGTACTTC

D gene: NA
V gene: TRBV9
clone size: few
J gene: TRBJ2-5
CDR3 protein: CASSVDGLPYQETQYF
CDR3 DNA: TGTGCCAGCAGCGTAGACGGACTCCCGTACCAAGAGACCCAGTACTTC

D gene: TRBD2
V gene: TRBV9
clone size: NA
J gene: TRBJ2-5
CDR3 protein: CASSVTSGQETQYF
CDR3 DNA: TGTGCCAGCAGCGTTACTAGCGGCCAAGAGACCCAGTACTTC

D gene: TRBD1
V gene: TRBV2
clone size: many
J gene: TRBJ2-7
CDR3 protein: CASSDPRDRWWEQYF
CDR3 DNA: TGTGCCAGCAGTGATCCCCGGGACAGGTGGTGGGAGCAGTACTTC

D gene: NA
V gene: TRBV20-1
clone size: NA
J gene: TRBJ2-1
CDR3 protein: CSGHSYNEQFF
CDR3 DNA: TGCAGTGGACACTCCTACAATGAGCAGTTCTTC

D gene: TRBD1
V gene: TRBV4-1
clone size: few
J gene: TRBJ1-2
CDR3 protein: CASSQVWDSGYGYTF
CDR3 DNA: TGCGCCAGCAGCCAAGTGTGGGACAGCGGTTATGGCTACACCTTC

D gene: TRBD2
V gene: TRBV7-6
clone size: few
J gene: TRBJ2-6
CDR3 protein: CASSQNPLVGGRLSGANVLTF
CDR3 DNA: TGTGCCAGCAGCCAAAACCCCCTCGTGGGGGGGAGGCTCTCTGGGGCCAACGTCCTGACTTTC

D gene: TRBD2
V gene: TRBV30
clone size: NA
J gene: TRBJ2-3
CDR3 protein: CAWSISGGADTQYF
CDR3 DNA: TGTGCCTGGAGTATCAGCGGGGGGGCAGATACGCAGTATTTT

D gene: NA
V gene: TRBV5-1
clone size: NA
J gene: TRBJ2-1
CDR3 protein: CASSLPEGQIQNEQFF
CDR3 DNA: TGCGCCAGCAGCCTTCCCGAGGGTCAAATACAAAATGAGCAGTTCTTC

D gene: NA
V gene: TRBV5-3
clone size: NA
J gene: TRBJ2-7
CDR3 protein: CAIGPGSSYEQYF
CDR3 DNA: TGTGCCATCGGCCCCGGGTCCTCCTACGAGCAGTACTTC

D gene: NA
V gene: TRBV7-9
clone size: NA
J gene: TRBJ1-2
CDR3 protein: CASSYREIGYGYTF
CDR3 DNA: TGTGCCAGCAGCTACAGGGAGATCGGCTATGGCTACACCTTC

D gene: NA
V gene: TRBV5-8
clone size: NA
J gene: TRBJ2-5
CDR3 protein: CASSFLENRIFQETQYF
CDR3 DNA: TGTGCCAGCAGCTTCTTGGAGAATAGAATCTTCCAAGAGACCCAGTACTTC

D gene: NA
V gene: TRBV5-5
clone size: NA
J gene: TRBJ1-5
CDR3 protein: CASSDNSWGLEQPQHF
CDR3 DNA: TGTGCCAGCAGCGACAATTCGTGGGGGCTGGAACAGCCCCAGCATTTT

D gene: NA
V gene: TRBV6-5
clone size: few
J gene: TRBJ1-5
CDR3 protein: CASSYGVRQPQHF
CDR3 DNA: TGTGCCAGCAGTTATGGGGTGCGTCAGCCCCAGCATTTT

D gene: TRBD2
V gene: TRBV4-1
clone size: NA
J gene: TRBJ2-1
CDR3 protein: CASSQEPGGAGDEQFF
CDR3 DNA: TGCGCCAGCAGCCAAGAACCGGGGGGGGCCGGCGATGAGCAGTTCTTC

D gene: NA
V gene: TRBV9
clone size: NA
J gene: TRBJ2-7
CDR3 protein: CASSVASNYEQYF
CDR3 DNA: TGTGCCAGCAGCGTAGCGTCCAACTACGAGCAGTACTTC

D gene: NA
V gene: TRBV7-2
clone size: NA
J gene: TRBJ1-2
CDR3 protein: CASSLDVGGRDYGYTF
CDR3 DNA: TGTGCCAGCAGCTTAGACGTGGGGGGCCGGGACTATGGCTACACCTTC

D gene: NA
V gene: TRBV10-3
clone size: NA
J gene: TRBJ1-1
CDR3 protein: CAISGGTEAFF
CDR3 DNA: TGTGCCATCAGTGGAGGTACTGAAGCTTTCTTT

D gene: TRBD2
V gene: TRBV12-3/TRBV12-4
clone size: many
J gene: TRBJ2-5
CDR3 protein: CASSYGLAGQETQYF
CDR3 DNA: TGTGCCAGCAGTTATGGACTAGCGGGACAAGAGACCCAGTACTTC

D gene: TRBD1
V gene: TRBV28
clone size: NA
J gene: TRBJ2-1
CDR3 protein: CASSLGRTGGYEQFF
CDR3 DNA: TGTGCCAGCAGTTTAGGGAGGACAGGGGGCTATGAGCAGTTCTTC

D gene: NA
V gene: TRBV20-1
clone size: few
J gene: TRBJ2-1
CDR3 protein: CSAPAPNGYYNEQFF
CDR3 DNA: TGCAGTGCTCCAGCACCCAACGGCTACTACAATGAGCAGTTCTTC

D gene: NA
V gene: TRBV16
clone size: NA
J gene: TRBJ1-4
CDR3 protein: CASSQSLKTNEKLFF
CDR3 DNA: TGTGCCAGCAGCCAAAGCCTGAAGACTAATGAAAAACTGTTTTTT

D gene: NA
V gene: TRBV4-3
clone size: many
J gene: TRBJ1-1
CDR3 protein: CASSLGPGGTEAFF
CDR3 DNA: TGCGCCAGCAGCCTCGGACCGGGGGGCACTGAAGCTTTCTTT